One and the same sample provided the 18 T cell receptor beta chains below, sequenced in a study of CD8+ T cells in alopecia areata. Extracted RNA was reverse transcribed, and the resulting cDNA served as sequencing template. Some clones are missing from TCRdb's copy, which holds only in-frame ones; the method was immunoSEQ multiplex PCR. Of about 110,000 clones listed, approximately 59% are singletons. The sample was CD8+ T cells sorted from blood. The receptors here all came from a human donor in good health.

V is TRBV15 and J is TRBJ2-6; D unresolved. Germline values: CDR1 LNHNV, CDR2 YYDKDF (reference sequence). V lost 0 bases, J lost 0 bases, and 9 bases lay in between. The CDR3 length is 17 residues. DNA for the CDR3: TGTGCCACCAGCAGAGAGGGTAGGATCTCTGGGGCCAACGTCCTGACTTTC. This encodes CATSREGRISGANVLTF.

This clone appeared a few times. The chain joins TRBV23-1 to TRBJ2-7; D is perhaps TRBD2 (6 bases). TRBV23-1 counts as an open reading frame of uncertain function. V gave up 7 bases and J gave up 0 bases, with 25 bases separating them. The CDR3 covers 18 residues. CDR3 residues: CASKSFRHRGRSSYEQYF. CDR3 in DNA: TGCGCCAGCAAATCTTTCAGACATCGAGGGAGGTCCTCCTACGAGCAGTACTTC.

This chain uses TRBV7-6 with TRBJ2-7, with D possibly being TRBD1 (7 bases). CDR1 is SGHVS, CDR2 FNYEAQ, per germline. Deletions cut 5 bases from V and 0 bases from J, with 11 bases between. This CDR3 has 14 residues. The CDR3 loop reads CASSPGDSSYEQYF. CDR3 bases: TGTGCCAGCAGCCCGGGGGACAGCTCCTACGAGCAGTACTTC.

This clone was seen more than once but under ten times. The chain recombines TRBV7-2 with TRBJ1-1; D is perhaps TRBD1 (5 bases). V was shortened by 7 bases and J by 1 base, with 10 bases between the two germline ends. Germline V gene sequence: CDR1 SGHTA, CDR2 FQGNSA. The CDR3 is 13 amino acids. CDR3 loop: CASILGGNTEAFF. CDR3 DNA sequence: TGTGCCAGCATCCTTGGGGGGAACACTGAAGCTTTCTTT. Full variable domain (rest looked up from reference TRBV7-2 and TRBJ1-1): GAGVSQSPSNKVTEKGKDVELRCDPISGHTALYWYRQSLGQGLEFLIYFQGNSAPDKSGLPSDRFSAERTGGSVSTLTIQRTQQEDSAVYLCASILGGNTEAFFGQGTRLTVV.

This clone was counted ten times or more. This chain uses TRBV7-9 with TRBJ2-1, with D hard to call. Deletions cut 1 base from V and 5 bases from J, with 15 bases between. Per germline, CDR1 SEHNR and CDR2 FQNEAQ (reference sequence). The CDR3 spans 16 residues. CDR3 nucleotide sequence: TGTGCCAGCAGCTTAGTGGGCCTATCTCTACACAATGAGCAGTTCTTC. This codes for CASSLVGLSLHNEQFF.

The chain is built from TRBV27 and TRBJ2-7, with 14 bases lining up with TRBD2. Unmatched junction bases numbered 3, after V lost 3 bases and J lost 5 bases. The CDR3 totals 15 residues. The V gene's germline CDR1 is MNHEY and CDR2 SMNVEV (reference sequence). For the CDR3, the DNA is TGTGCCAGCAGTTTTGGGACTAGCGGGGGAAACGAGCAGTACTTC. Encoded protein: CASSFGTSGGNEQYF.

The gene calls are TRBV13 and TRBJ1-2, with D possibly matching TRBD1 (6 bases). The CDR3 contains 16 residues. In germline, CDR1 is PRHDT, CDR2 FYEKMQ (reference sequence). V was clipped by 7 bases and J by 5 bases, with 23 bases between them. The CDR3: CASTLRGGEGVYGYTF. CDR3 nucleotide sequence: TGTGCCAGCACCCTGAGGGGAGGTGAGGGGGTGTATGGCTACACCTTC.

V and J are TRBV5-1 and TRBJ1-2; 7 bases are shared with TRBD1. CDR3 length: 17 amino acids. CDR1 SGHRS and CDR2 YFSETQ come from the germline V gene. The ends lost 0 bases at V and 4 bases at J; junction bases unmatched: 12. The CDR3 protein is CASSLVAREGAAYGYTF. CDR3 DNA sequence: TGCGCCAGCAGCTTGGTGGCCCGGGAGGGGGCGGCCTATGGCTACACCTTC.

Here the CDR3 DNA reads TGTGCCAGCAGCGCGGCCGGTGGAAGCTCCTACGAGCAGTACTTC. Its translation is CASSAAGGSSYEQYF. The V call is TRBV7-2, the J call TRBJ2-7; D remains unclear. The CDR3 is 15 residues long. Germline CDR1 SGHTA, CDR2 FQGNSA. The ends were cut back, 5 bases at V and 0 bases at J, with 14 bases in the middle.

V and J are TRBV19 and TRBJ1-5, with D unclear. V lost 7 bases and J 0 bases, leaving 31 bases between the germline ends. Per the germline V gene, CDR1 is LNHDA and CDR2 is SQIVND (reference sequence). The CDR3 extends over 21 amino acids. CDR3 DNA: TGTGCCAGTAACGGATGGGGTCTCCTTAAGGGTCTTCCTTATAGCAATCAGCCCCAGCATTTT. Translation gives CASNGWGLLKGLPYSNQPQHF.

The chain has TRBV5-1 and TRBJ1-1, with D perhaps TRBD1 (6 bases). Germline V gives CDR1 SGHRS, CDR2 YFSETQ. The CDR3 sequence is 13 residues long. V was pared by 7 bases and J by 4 bases, with 14 bases between. The DNA of the CDR3 is TGCGCCAGCCGTCTGGGAGGGGGCACTGAAGCTTTCTTT. It translates to CASRLGGGTEAFF.

This chain connects TRBV2 to TRBJ2-5; 10 nucleotides match TRBD2. Losses at the gene ends were 2 bases for V and 3 bases for J; bases not matched to a gene: 3. Germline CDR1 SNHLY, CDR2 FYNNEI. This CDR3 region has 15 residues. The CDR3 bases are TGTGCCAGCAGTGAATGGCTAGCGGGGGAAGAGACCCAGTACTTC. Translated, it gives CASSEWLAGEETQYF.

The chain has TRBV2 and TRBJ2-1, with TRBD2 identical over 11 bases. The CDR3 has 16 residues. The germline V gene has CDR1 SNHLY and CDR2 FYNNEI. Losses at the gene ends were 6 bases for V and 7 bases for J; bases not matched to a gene: 11. In nucleotides, the CDR3 is TGTGCCAGCAGATCCTCCCCGGGACTAGCGGAGAATGAGCAGTTCTTC. Its protein product is CASRSSPGLAENEQFF.

The rearrangement joins TRBV11-2 to TRBJ2-1, with 7 bases that match TRBD2. The CDR3 extends over 18 amino acids. V shed 5 bases and J 3 bases; nucleotides not matched to a gene: 16. Germline lookup yields CDR1 SGHAT and CDR2 FQNNGV. DNA of the CDR3: TGTGCCAGCAGCCTTAGCGGGTGGGTAGCTAGCATCTACAATGAGCAGTTCTTC. Protein product: CASSLSGWVASIYNEQFF.

This clone was found a few times. The V call is TRBV25-1, the J call TRBJ2-5; the match to TRBD1 covers 7 bases. There are 14 residues in the CDR3. Germline CDR1 is MGHDK and CDR2 is SYGVNS. The junction had 0 bases not matched to a gene; V was cut back by 2 bases and J by 0 bases. The CDR3 DNA reads as TGTGCCAGCAGTGAAAGGGGGCACCAAGAGACCCAGTACTTC. It yields the protein CASSERGHQETQYF. Variable domain in full (rest from reference TRBV25-1 and TRBJ2-5): EADIYQTPRYLVIGTGKKITLECSQTMGHDKMYWYQQDPGMELHLIHYSYGVNSTEKGDLSSESTVSRIRTEHFPLTLESARPSHTSQYLCASSERGHQETQYFGPGTRLLVL.

The DNA for the CDR3 is TGCGCCAGCAGCTTAACGGGGGGCGCAGGAACTGAAGCTTTCTTT. Translated: CASSLTGGAGTEAFF. V is TRBV5-1 and J is TRBJ1-1; a possible D gene is TRBD1 (6 bases). The V gene lost 2 bases and the J gene lost 5 bases, with 16 bases spanning the gap. The germline gives CDR1 SGHRS, CDR2 YFSETQ. The CDR3 covers 15 residues.

On this clone: Other DNA sequences in the sample encode the same CDR3. The genes are TRBV5-6 and TRBJ2-7; TRBD1 agrees at 10 bases. The junction had 0 bases not matched to a gene; V was cut back by 0 bases and J by 6 bases. This CDR3 comprises 13 residues. Germline CDR1 reads SGHDT; CDR2 reads YYEEEE. CDR3 DNA sequence: TGTGCCAGCAGCTTGGGGACAGGGGGCGAGCAGTACTTC. It encodes CASSLGTGGEQYF.

The chain is built from TRBV11-1 and TRBJ1-6; D remains unclear. Germline lookup yields CDR1 SGHAT and CDR2 FQDESV (reference sequence). The CDR3 loop spans 13 amino acids. The germline V and J ends were trimmed by 3 bases and 15 bases, with 15 bases remaining between them. CDR3 protein: CASSLVRYSHLHF. DNA of the CDR3: TGTGCCAGCAGCTTGGTCCGCTACTCTCACCTCCACTTT.